The 16 T cell receptor beta chains in this list originate from one sample, sequenced in a study of glioma-infiltrating T cells after dendritic cell vaccination. Described time point: after dendritic cell vaccination, including at tumor progression/relapse. Assay: immunoSEQ multiplex PCR; the TCRdb copy retains only in-frame clones and omits some. Among 72,000 or so clones listed, around 86% were seen once. The source was blood, collected after dendritic cell vaccination. The receptors were gathered from a human donor with glioblastoma.

The sample holds one count of this clone. This chain joins TRBV28 and TRBJ1-5; possible D gene TRBD1, 6 bases. The germline V gene encodes CDR1 MDHEN and CDR2 SYDVKM. The CDR3 consists of 15 residues. V lost 7 bases, J lost 0 bases, and 13 bases lay in between. The CDR3 loop is CASMGGRSSNQPQHF. DNA for the CDR3: TGTGCCAGCATGGGGGGGCGAAGTAGCAATCAGCCCCAGCATTTT.

The V gene is TRBV14, the J gene TRBJ1-2; D possibly corresponds to TRBD1 (6 bases). The CDR3 runs to 12 residues. CDR1 and CDR2 from the germline V gene are SGHDN and FVKESK. Trimming shortened V by 4 bases and J by 10 bases, and 13 bases separated the two germline ends. The CDR3 protein is CASSLGGGAYTF. As DNA, the CDR3 is TGTGCCAGCAGCCTAGGGGGGGGAGCCTACACCTTC.

This clone has a single count. The V and J genes are TRBV7-2 and TRBJ2-1; TRBD1 matches at 7 bases. The V segment lost 3 bases and the J segment 7 bases; nucleotides outside the gene matches: 3. CDR1 is SGHTA and CDR2 is FQGNSA in the germline V gene. The CDR3 covers 13 residues. Here the CDR3 reads CASSFNRGNEQFF. The CDR3 DNA follows: TGTGCCAGCAGCTTCAACAGGGGAAATGAGCAGTTCTTC.

This clone was observed a few times. The chain links TRBV18 to TRBJ2-3; D might be TRBD1 (5 bases). V lost 6 bases and J lost 3, with 16 bases in between. Germline assignment: CDR1 KGHSH and CDR2 LQKENI. This CDR3 contains 15 residues. CDR3 amino acids: CASSPVWAGTDTQYF. CDR3 nucleotide sequence: TGTGCCAGCTCCCCGGTGTGGGCAGGGACAGATACGCAGTATTTT.

The rearrangement links TRBV11-3 to TRBJ1-1, with D possibly TRBD1 on 5 matching bases. V gave up 3 bases and J gave up 0 bases, with 8 bases separating them. CDR3 length: 14 residues. CDR1 is SGHNT and CDR2 is YENEEA in the germline V gene. The CDR3 spells CASSFRGVNTEAFF. CDR3 nucleotides: TGTGCCAGCAGCTTCCGGGGGGTGAACACTGAAGCTTTCTTT.

The genes are TRBV7-8 and TRBJ1-2; possibly TRBD1 for D (5 bases). V was cut by 4 bases and J by 8 bases, with 17 bases left in between. Germline-derived CDR1 and CDR2 are SGHVS and FQNEAQ. The CDR3 is 14 amino acids. This CDR3 reads CASSSYLGQAGYTF. The CDR3 coding sequence is TGTGCCAGCAGCTCCTATTTAGGACAAGCCGGCTACACCTTC.

The chain is built from TRBV18 and TRBJ2-5, with 7 positions matching TRBD1. The CDR3 contains 12 residues. Germline CDR1 is KGHSH and CDR2 is LQKENI. V lost 6 bases to trimming and J lost 11 bases; unmatched junction nucleotides: 9. In DNA form, the CDR3 reads TGTGCCAGCTCCCAACGACAGGGTGAGCAGTACTTC. This translates into CASSQRQGEQYF. Combining the CDR3 with reference TRBV18 and TRBJ2-5 gives the whole variable domain NAGVMQNPRHLVRRRGQEARLRCSPMKGHSHVYWYRQLPEEGLKFMVYLQKENIIDESGMPKERFSAEFPKEGPSILRIQQVVRGDSAAYFCASSQRQGEQYFGPGTRLLVL.

The sample holds a few counts of this clone. The chain joins TRBV5-4 to TRBJ1-3; D remains ambiguous. This CDR3 has 16 residues. V dropped 0 bases and J dropped 0 bases, with 10 bases sitting between them. The germline V gene encodes CDR1 SGHNT and CDR2 YYREEE (reference sequence). CDR3 loop: CASSLDMSPSGNTIYF. For the CDR3, the DNA is TGTGCCAGCAGCTTGGACATGTCACCCTCTGGAAACACCATATATTTT.

J is TRBJ2-5 and V is TRBV7-9, with D perhaps matching TRBD1 (6 bases). The CDR3 is 15 amino acids. Trimming pared 4 bases from V and 4 bases from J, leaving 16 bases between. Germline loops: CDR1 SEHNR, CDR2 FQNEAQ (reference sequence). The CDR3 region has the DNA TGTGCCAGCAGCTACCCTACAGGGATTAGAGAGACCCAGTACTTC. It codes for CASSYPTGIRETQYF.

The rearrangement uses TRBV9 and TRBJ2-1; 7 bases fit TRBD2. Per the germline V gene, CDR1 is SGDLS and CDR2 is YYNGEE. CDR3 length: 16 residues. The V gene end was trimmed by 6 bases and the J gene end by 4 bases; junction bases not matched to a gene: 13. The CDR3 sequence: CASNRPSGRGYNEQFF. The CDR3 DNA sequence: TGTGCCAGCAACCGGCCTAGCGGAAGAGGGTACAATGAGCAGTTCTTC.

The V call is TRBV7-2, the J call TRBJ1-1; D remains ambiguous. The length of the CDR3 is 12 residues. The germline V gene encodes CDR1 SGHTA and CDR2 FQGNSA. V was cut by 5 bases and J by 5 bases, with 9 bases left in between. The CDR3 region is CASSRGRTEAFF. The DNA for the CDR3 is TGTGCCAGCAGCCGTGGCCGTACTGAAGCTTTCTTT.

The chain employs TRBV5-1 and TRBJ2-5; tentative D call: TRBD1 (6 bases). The end of the DNA fits TRBJ2-7 better, so the J call may be wrong. In germline, CDR1 is SGHRS, CDR2 YFSETQ. The CDR3 spans 14 residues. For the CDR3, the DNA is TGCGCCAGCAGCTTGTACAAACAGGGATACGAGCAGTACTTC. Translation gives CASSLYKQGYEQYF.

The rearrangement uses TRBV6-1 and TRBJ2-3; 11 bases are shared with TRBD2. The CDR3 loop spans 17 amino acids. Germline V lookup: CDR1 MNHNS, CDR2 SASEGT. V was clipped by 1 base and J by 6 bases; unmatched bases: 9. CDR3 DNA: TGTGCCAGCAGTGAAGTGTCTAGCGGGGGGTTAGCTGATACGCAGTATTTT. This codes for CASSEVSSGGLADTQYF.

V and J are TRBV2 and TRBJ2-5, with TRBD2 matching 7 bases. J gave up 5 bases and V 6 bases, and 6 bases lay outside the gene matches. The germline CDR1 and CDR2 sequences are SNHLY and FYNNEI. The CDR3 consists of 13 residues. This CDR3 reads CASRAGPGETQYF. CDR3 DNA: TGTGCCAGCAGAGCGGGACCGGGGGAGACCCAGTACTTC.

This sequence joins TRBV5-6 and TRBJ1-1; maybe TRBD1 (5 bases). Germline CDR1 reads SGHDT; CDR2 reads YYEEEE. The CDR3 totals 12 residues. V was trimmed by 4 bases and J by 4 bases, leaving 8 bases between them. The chain's CDR3 is CASSLQGTEAFF. CDR3 in DNA: TGTGCCAGCAGCCTCCAGGGCACTGAAGCTTTCTTT.

The CDR3 nucleotides read TGCGCCAGCAGCTCCCGGATTAGCGGGTTCCAAGAGACCCAGTACTTC. The encoded protein is CASSSRISGFQETQYF. V gene TRBV5-1 combines with J gene TRBJ2-5; 7 bases are a match to TRBD2. The CDR3 totals 16 residues. V shed 3 bases, J shed 1 base, and the junction held 9 bases outside the gene matches. Germline V gene data show CDR1 as SGHRS and CDR2 as YFSETQ.